The present T cell receptor beta chain was sequenced within a study of blood T cell repertoires in COVID-19. Looking at the study overall: T cells, B-cell-depleted T cells, or PBMCs provided the cDNA or gDNA that served as material.

J lost 7 bases, V lost 7 bases, and 14 bases had no gene match. The V gene's germline CDR1 is SGHRS and CDR2 YFSETQ. The CDR3 spans 15 residues. Sequencing used immunoSEQ multiplex PCR; TCRdb keeps in-frame clones, though not all of them. The sample holds around 82,000 clones, more than 80% seen once. The receptor was derived from a human donor in a cohort sampled during active COVID-19. The chain couples TRBV5-1 to TRBJ2-5; 9 bases line up with TRBD1. The source material was peripheral blood. The CDR3 DNA reads as TGCGCCAGCGCCGAGGGAGGGACAGGGCTGGGGACCCAGTACTTC. Protein product: CASAEGGTGLGTQYF. Full variable domain (rest looked up from reference TRBV5-1 and TRBJ2-5): KAGVTQTPRYLIKTRGQQVTLSCSPISGHRSVSWYQQTPGQGLQFLFEYFSETQRNKGNFPGRFSGRQFSNSRSEMNVSTLELGDSALYLCASAEGGTGLGTQYFGPGTRLLVL.